These 9 T cell receptor beta chains share one sample of origin, sequenced in a study of cytomegalovirus exposure and HLA in healthy donors (dated by TCRdb to the late 2010s). Library preparation used the immunoSEQ multiplex PCR assay. For the multiplex PCR, a mixture combining 60 forward primers for TCR Vbeta segments and 13 reverse primers for TCR Jbeta segments was used. In its TCRdb copy, this immuneACCESS table keeps in-frame sequences only and misses some clones. Where compared with another copy, unresolved V genes explain less than half of these, and the others have no known cause. The data table for this sample lists more than 65,000 clones. The ten largest clones add up to approximately 2.9% of the sample. The source material was PBMCs. The source is a man aged 40-49 years in good health and CMV-seronegative.

The CDR3 sequence: CASQLDSNQPQHF. The CDR3 bases are TGTGCCAGTCAGCTAGACAGCAATCAGCCCCAGCATTTT. The gene calls are TRBV7-9 and TRBJ1-5; D unresolved. This CDR3 has 13 residues. Germline V gene sequence: CDR1 SEHNR, CDR2 FQNEAQ (reference sequence). Trimming pared 9 bases from V and 1 base from J, leaving 10 bases between.

This chain joins TRBV6-1 and TRBJ2-7; tentatively, D is TRBD1 (6 bases). This CDR3 contains 15 residues. Germline V lookup: CDR1 MNHNS, CDR2 SASEGT. With 6 bases removed from V and 5 bases from J, the gap between germline ends came to 20 bases. The CDR3 sequence is CASRTLGAGVNEQYF. The CDR3 DNA reads TGTGCCAGCAGGACCCTAGGAGCAGGGGTGAACGAGCAGTACTTC.

This clone ranks as medium-sized in terms of frequency. The V and J genes are TRBV19 and TRBJ2-1; D call uncertain. Per germline, CDR1 LNHDA and CDR2 SQIVND (reference sequence). This CDR3 has 14 amino acids. V lost 3 bases and J lost 3, with 9 bases in between. CDR3 amino acids: CASSMGEIYNEQFF. CDR3 sequence (DNA): TGTGCCAGTAGTATGGGCGAGATCTACAATGAGCAGTTCTTC.

The chain uses TRBV5-1 and TRBJ1-1; 10 bases are a match to TRBD1. The length of the CDR3 is 16 residues. Trimming took 2 bases from V and 2 from J; bases not matched to a gene: 6. CDR1 and CDR2 (germline): SGHRS, YFSETQ. The CDR3 region has the DNA TGCGCCAGCAGCTTAACGGGACAGGGGACAAACACTGAAGCTTTCTTT. Its translation is CASSLTGQGTNTEAFF.

The rearrangement uses TRBV5-1 and TRBJ2-1; 10 bases match TRBD2. This CDR3 is 16 amino acids long. The germline CDR1 and CDR2 sequences are SGHRS and YFSETQ. Trimming cost V 7 bases and J 6 bases; bases outside gene matches: 13. The CDR3 DNA follows: TGCGCCAGCGGAGAAGCGGGGGGGAGCTTGGGCAATGAGCAGTTCTTC. Amino acids: CASGEAGGSLGNEQFF.

This chain links TRBV28 with TRBJ1-1; D not resolved. The CDR3 runs 14 residues. Trimming took 5 bases from V and 1 from J, leaving 11 bases between them. The V gene's germline CDR1 is MDHEN and CDR2 SYDVKM. This CDR3 is CASSILRKNTEAFF. DNA for the CDR3: TGTGCCAGCAGTATCCTCAGGAAGAACACTGAAGCTTTCTTT.

The chain has TRBV30 and TRBJ1-4; 9 bases line up with TRBD1. CDR1 GTSNPN and CDR2 SVGIG come from the germline V gene (reference sequence). This CDR3 is built from 16 residues. V lost 0 bases to trimming and J lost 11 bases; unmatched junction nucleotides: 13. The CDR3 DNA follows: TGTGCCTGGAGTGTACGAGGTGGGACAGGGAGTTACAAACTGTTTTTT. This translates into CAWSVRGGTGSYKLFF. Based on the CDR3 plus reference TRBV30 and TRBJ1-4, the full variable domain is SQTIHQWPATLVQPVGSPLSLECTVEGTSNPNLYWYRQAAGRGLQLLFYSVGIGQISSEVPQNLSASRPQDRQFILSSKKLLLSDSGFYLCAWSVRGGTGSYKLFFGSGTQLSVL.

The genes are TRBV7-2 and TRBJ2-5, with a tentative D call TRBD1 (6 bases). Per the germline V gene, CDR1 is SGHTA and CDR2 is FQGNSA. This CDR3 spans 15 amino acids. Trimming shortened V by 1 base and J by 3 bases, and 12 bases separated the two germline ends. CDR3 nucleotides: TGTGCCAGCAGCTTAGGCAAATACAGGGAAGAGACCCAGTACTTC. It yields the protein CASSLGKYREETQYF.

The rearrangement links TRBV10-3 to TRBJ1-5, with D uncertain. CDR3 size: 13 residues. V was cut by 0 bases and J by 8 bases, with 8 bases left in between. Germline V gene sequence: CDR1 ENHRY, CDR2 SYGVKD. CDR3 nucleotides: TGTGCCATCAGTGAGTCGAGCCTGGAGCCCCAGCATTTT. Translation: CAISESSLEPQHF.